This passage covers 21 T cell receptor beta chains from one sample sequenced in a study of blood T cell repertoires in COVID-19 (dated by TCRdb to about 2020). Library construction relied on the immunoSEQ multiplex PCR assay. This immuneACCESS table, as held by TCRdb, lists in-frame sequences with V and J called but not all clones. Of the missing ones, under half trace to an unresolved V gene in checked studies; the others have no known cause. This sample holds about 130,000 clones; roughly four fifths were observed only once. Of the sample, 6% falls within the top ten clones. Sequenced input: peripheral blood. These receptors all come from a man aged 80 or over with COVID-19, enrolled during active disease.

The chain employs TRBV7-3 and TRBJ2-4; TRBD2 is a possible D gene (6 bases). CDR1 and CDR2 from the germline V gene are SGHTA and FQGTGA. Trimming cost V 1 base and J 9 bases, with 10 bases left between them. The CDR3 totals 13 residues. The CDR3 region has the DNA TGTGCCAGCAGCTTAATCCTCGGGGGCATTCAGTACTTC. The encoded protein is CASSLILGGIQYF.

The CDR3: CASPSKIGQGEWAEAFF. The DNA of the CDR3 is TGTGCCAGCCCTTCGAAGATCGGACAGGGTGAATGGGCTGAAGCTTTCTTT. The chain links TRBV28 to TRBJ1-1; 8 nucleotides align to TRBD1. CDR1 and CDR2 (germline): MDHEN, SYDVKM. With 8 bases clipped from V and 6 bases from J, the junction kept 20 bases outside the gene matches. The length of the CDR3 is 17 residues. The complete variable domain, with remaining parts taken from reference TRBV28 and TRBJ1-1, reads DVKVTQSSRYLVKRTGEKVFLECVQDMDHENMFWYRQDPGLGLRLIYFSYDVKMKEKGDIPEGYSVSREKKERFSLILESASTNQTSMYLCASPSKIGQGEWAEAFFGQGTRLTVV.

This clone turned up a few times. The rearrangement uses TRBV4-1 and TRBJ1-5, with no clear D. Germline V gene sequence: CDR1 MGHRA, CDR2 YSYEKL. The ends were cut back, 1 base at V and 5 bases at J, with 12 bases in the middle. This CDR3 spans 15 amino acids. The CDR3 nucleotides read TGCGCCAGCAGCCAAGGGAGGACGGCAGATCAGCCCCAGCATTTT. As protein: CASSQGRTADQPQHF.

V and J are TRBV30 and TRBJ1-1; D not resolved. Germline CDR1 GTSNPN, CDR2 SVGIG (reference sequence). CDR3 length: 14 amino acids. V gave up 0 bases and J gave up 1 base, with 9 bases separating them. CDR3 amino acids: CAWSVLAPNTEAFF. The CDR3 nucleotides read TGTGCCTGGAGTGTACTAGCACCGAACACTGAAGCTTTCTTT.

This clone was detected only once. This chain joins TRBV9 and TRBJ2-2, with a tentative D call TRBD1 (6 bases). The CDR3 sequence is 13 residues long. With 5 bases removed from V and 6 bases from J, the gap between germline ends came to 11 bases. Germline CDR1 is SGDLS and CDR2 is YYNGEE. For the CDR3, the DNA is TGTGCCAGCAGTTACCAGGGGTCCGGGGAGCTGTTTTTT. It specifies CASSYQGSGELFF.

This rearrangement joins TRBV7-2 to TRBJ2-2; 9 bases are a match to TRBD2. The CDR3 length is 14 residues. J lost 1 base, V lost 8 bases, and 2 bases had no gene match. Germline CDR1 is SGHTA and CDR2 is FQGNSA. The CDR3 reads CASHSGRNTGELFF. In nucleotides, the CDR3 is TGTGCCAGCCATAGCGGGAGGAACACCGGGGAGCTGTTTTTT.

The CDR3 spells CASSVEGNQPQHF. As DNA, the CDR3 is TGTGCCAGCAGCGTGGAGGGAAATCAGCCCCAGCATTTT. The chain recombines TRBV7-9 with TRBJ1-5, with D unresolved. The V end was cut by 5 bases, the J end by 4 bases, with 9 bases between. Germline V gene lookup returns CDR1 SEHNR and CDR2 FQNEAQ (reference sequence). The CDR3 has 13 residues.

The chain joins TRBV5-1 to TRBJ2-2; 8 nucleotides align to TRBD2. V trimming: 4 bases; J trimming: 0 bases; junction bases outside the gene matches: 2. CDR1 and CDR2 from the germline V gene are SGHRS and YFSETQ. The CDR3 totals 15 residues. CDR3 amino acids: CASSAGGPNTGELFF. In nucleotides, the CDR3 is TGCGCCAGCAGCGCGGGGGGTCCGAACACCGGGGAGCTGTTTTTT. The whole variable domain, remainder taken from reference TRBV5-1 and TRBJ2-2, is KAGVTQTPRYLIKTRGQQVTLSCSPISGHRSVSWYQQTPGQGLQFLFEYFSETQRNKGNFPGRFSGRQFSNSRSEMNVSTLELGDSALYLCASSAGGPNTGELFFGEGSRLTVL.

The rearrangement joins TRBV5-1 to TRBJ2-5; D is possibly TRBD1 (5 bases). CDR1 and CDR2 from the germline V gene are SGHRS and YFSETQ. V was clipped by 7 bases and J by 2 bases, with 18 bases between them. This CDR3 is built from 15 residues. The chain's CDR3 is CASGSITGGQETQYF. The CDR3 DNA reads TGCGCCAGCGGGTCAATAACAGGTGGGCAAGAGACCCAGTACTTC.

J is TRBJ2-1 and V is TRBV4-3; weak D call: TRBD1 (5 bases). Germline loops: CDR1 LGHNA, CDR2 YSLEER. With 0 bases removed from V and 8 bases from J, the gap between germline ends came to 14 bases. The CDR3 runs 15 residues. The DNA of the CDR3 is TGCGCCAGCAGCCAAGATTCACCAGGGTGGGATGAGCAGTTCTTC. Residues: CASSQDSPGWDEQFF.

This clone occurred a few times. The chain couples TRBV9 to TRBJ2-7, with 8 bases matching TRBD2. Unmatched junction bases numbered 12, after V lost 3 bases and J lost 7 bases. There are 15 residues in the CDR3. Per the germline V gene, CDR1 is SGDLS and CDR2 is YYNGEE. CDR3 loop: CASSEGGSGSYEQYF. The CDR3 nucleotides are TGTGCCAGCAGCGAAGGGGGGAGCGGGAGTTATGAGCAGTACTTC.

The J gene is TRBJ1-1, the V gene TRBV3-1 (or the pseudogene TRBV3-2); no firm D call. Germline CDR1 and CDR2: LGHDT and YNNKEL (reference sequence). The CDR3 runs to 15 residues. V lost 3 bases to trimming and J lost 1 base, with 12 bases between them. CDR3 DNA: TGTGCCAGCAGCCAGGAACAGACGAAGAACACTGAAGCTTTCTTT. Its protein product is CASSQEQTKNTEAFF.

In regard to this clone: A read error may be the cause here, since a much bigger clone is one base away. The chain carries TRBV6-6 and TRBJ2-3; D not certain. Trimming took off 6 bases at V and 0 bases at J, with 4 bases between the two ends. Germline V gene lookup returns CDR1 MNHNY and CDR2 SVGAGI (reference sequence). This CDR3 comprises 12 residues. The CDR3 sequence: CASSPSTDTQYF. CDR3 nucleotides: TGTGCCAGCAGCCCGAGCACAGATACGCAGTATTTT.

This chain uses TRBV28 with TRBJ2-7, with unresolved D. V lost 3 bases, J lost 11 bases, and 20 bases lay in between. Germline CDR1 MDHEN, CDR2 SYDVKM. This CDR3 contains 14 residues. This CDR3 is CASSFDPADIKKYF. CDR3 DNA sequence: TGTGCCAGCAGTTTCGATCCGGCAGACATTAAGAAGTACTTC.

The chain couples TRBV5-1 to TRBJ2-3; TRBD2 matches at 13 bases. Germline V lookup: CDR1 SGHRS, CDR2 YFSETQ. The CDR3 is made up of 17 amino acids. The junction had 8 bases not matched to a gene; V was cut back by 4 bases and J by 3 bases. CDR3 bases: TGCGCCAGCAGCCGACGCGGACTAGCGGGAGAAACAGATACGCAGTATTTT. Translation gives CASSRRGLAGETDTQYF.

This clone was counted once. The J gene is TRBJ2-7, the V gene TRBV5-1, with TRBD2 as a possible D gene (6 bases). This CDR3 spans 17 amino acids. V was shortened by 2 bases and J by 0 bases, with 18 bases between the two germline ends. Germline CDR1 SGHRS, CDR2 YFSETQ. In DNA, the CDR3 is TGCGCCAGCAGCTTCGGAGGGACGGGACTGTCCTCCTACGAGCAGTACTTC. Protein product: CASSFGGTGLSSYEQYF. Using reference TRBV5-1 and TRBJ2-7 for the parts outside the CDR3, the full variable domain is KAGVTQTPRYLIKTRGQQVTLSCSPISGHRSVSWYQQTPGQGLQFLFEYFSETQRNKGNFPGRFSGRQFSNSRSEMNVSTLELGDSALYLCASSFGGTGLSSYEQYFGPGTRLTVT.

The CDR3 protein is CAGGKRPSTDTQYF. DNA for the CDR3: TGTGCCGGAGGAAAGAGGCCTAGCACAGATACGCAGTATTTT. J is TRBJ2-3 and V is TRBV7-9; D possibly corresponds to TRBD2 (5 bases). This CDR3 spans 14 amino acids. The V end was cut by 11 bases, the J end by 0 bases, with 15 bases between. The germline V gene encodes CDR1 SEHNR and CDR2 FQNEAQ (reference sequence).

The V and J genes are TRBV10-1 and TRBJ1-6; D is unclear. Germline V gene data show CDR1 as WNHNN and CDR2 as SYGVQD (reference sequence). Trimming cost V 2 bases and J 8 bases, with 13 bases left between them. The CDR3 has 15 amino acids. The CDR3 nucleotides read TGCGCCAGCAGTGAGGGCCTCGGGTCAGATTCACCCCTCCACTTT. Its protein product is CASSEGLGSDSPLHF.

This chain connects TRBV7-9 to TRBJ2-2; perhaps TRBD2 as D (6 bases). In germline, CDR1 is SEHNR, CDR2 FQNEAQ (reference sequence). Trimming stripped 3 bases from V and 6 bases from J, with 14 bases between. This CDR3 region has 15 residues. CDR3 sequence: CASSFPGLQSGELFF. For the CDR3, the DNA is TGTGCCAGCAGCTTTCCGGGACTCCAGTCCGGGGAGCTGTTTTTT.

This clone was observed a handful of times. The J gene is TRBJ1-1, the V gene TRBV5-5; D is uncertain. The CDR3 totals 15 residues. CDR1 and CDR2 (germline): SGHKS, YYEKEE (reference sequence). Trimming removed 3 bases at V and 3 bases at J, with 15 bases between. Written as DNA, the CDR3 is TGTGCCAGCAGCTCCGAGTCCGCTCAATACACTGAAGCTTTCTTT. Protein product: CASSSESAQYTEAFF.

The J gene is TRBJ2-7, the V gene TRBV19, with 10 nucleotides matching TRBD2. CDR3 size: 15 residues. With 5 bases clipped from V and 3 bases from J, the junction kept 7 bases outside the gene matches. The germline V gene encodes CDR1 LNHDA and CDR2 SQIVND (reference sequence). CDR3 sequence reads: CASSASAGGFYEQYF. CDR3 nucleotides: TGTGCCAGTAGTGCTTCAGCGGGAGGGTTCTACGAGCAGTACTTC.